This record looks at one TCR beta chain sequence and its context. As yet, its antigen is unknown. The germline V gene encodes CDR1 MRHNA and CDR2 SNTAGT. The CDR3 has 15 amino acids. Trimming removed 6 bases at V and 1 base at J, with 15 bases between. This sample was included in a study of shared clonotypes between healthy human individuals. Study-wide results and limits: In having few donors, the study represented limited genetic and exposure-history diversity. It was expected that sequencing depth would affect clonotype sharing among donors.

Measured with immunoSEQ multiplex PCR; TCRdb has only the in-frame clones, and not every one. The data show under 150,000 clones, around 73% seen once. The TCR was taken from a woman aged 25 to 45 in good health. The J gene is TRBJ1-1, the V gene TRBV6-4; D uncertain. Sample: memory CD8+ T cells sorted from blood. Subset of the sample: CD45RO+ cells pooled with CCR7-negative TemRA cells. As DNA, the CDR3 is TGTGCCAGCAGGAAGGCTCTGGGCCCGAACACTGAAGCTTTCTTT. This gives the protein CASRKALGPNTEAFF.